The subject of this entry is one TCR beta chain. Its antigen has not been determined. Base qualities were left out, and no much larger clone turns up one base away. The record originates from a study of T-cell reconstitution after alpha-beta-depleted transplantation in children (dated by TCRdb to about 2016). The study in broad terms: The study quantitatively tracked T-cell immune reconstitution after TCRalphabeta/CD19-depleted allogeneic hematopoietic cell transplantation in children using TCR repertoire profiling.

Libraries were built with PCR. Sequencing was performed on an Illumina HiSeq 2500. TCR libraries were prepared with molecular barcoding, using unique molecular identifiers to normalize TCRbeta repertoire quantification. TCRdb ran its own pipeline on the public reads, namely fastp trimming at Q25 and MiXCR clone calling, and kept in-frame beta chains. Every CDR3 protein is listed once, alongside the most common genes and DNA of its rows. Present in this sample are roughly 500,000 distinct CDR3 sequences, about 30% of which were seen just once. The ten largest make up around 2.5% of the sample. Taken from the germline V gene (reference sequence), the CDR1 and CDR2 loops are LNHNV and YYDKDF. V is clipped by 7 bases and J by 6 bases, and the sequence between their germline boundaries is 15 bases long. Measured from the cysteine to the phenylalanine, the CDR3 is 14 residues long. The CDR3 DNA has 42 bases and is translated from base 1.

This receptor was identified in a human donor who donated a stem cell graft to a child with aplastic anemia. The source was PBMCs from the stem cell graft donor, collected from the stem cell graft. The chain links TRBV15 with TRBJ2-2; TRBD1 is a weak D gene call, 6 bases matching. The CDR3 amino acid sequence is: CATTYQGSAGELFF. The bases are TGTGCCACCACCTACCAGGGGTCCGCCGGGGAGCTGTTTTTT. The reference TRBV15 and TRBJ2-2 proteins fill in what lies around the CDR3, so the full variable domain reads DAMVIQNPRYQVTQFGKPVTLSCSQTLNHNVMYWYQQKSSQAPKLLFHYYDKDFNNEADTPDNFQSRRPNTSFCFLDIRSPGLGDTAMYLCATTYQGSAGELFFGEGSRLTVL.